This TCR beta chain was captured in a study of glioma-infiltrating T cells after dendritic cell vaccination. Study in general: Glioblastoma patients came from Phase I and II dendritic cell vaccination trials. Study observations and caveats: No direct clonality-survival link was found; a diverse polyclonal response may matter.

This clone came up a few times. No antigen is known for it. Different DNA sequences within this sample yield the same CDR3. Input was 2 ug genomic DNA, or all available if less. Using immunoSEQ multiplex PCR, the repertoire was profiled, and TCRdb retains in-frame clones only, with some absent. The data show 95,000 or so clones, 85% seen once. Germline loops: CDR1 MNHNY, CDR2 SVGAGI (reference sequence). V was trimmed by 6 bases and J by 4 bases, leaving 7 bases between them. The CDR3 covers 11 residues. PBMC sampling occurred before vaccination, two weeks after the third dose, and at progression. The sequencing here drew on blood, taken before dendritic cell vaccination. The chain has TRBV6-6 and TRBJ2-7, with D hard to call. This clonotype originated in a human donor with glioblastoma. CDR3 in DNA: TGTGCCAGCAGCCGAGGATACGAGCAGTACTTC. It codes for CASSRGYEQYF.